This TCR beta chain was captured by sequencing in a study of blood T cell repertoires in COVID-19. About the research overall: Nucleic acid was either cDNA or gDNA, and it came from T cells, B-cell-depleted T cells, or PBMCs.

With 1 base clipped from V and 1 base from J, the junction kept 11 bases outside the gene matches. CDR1 is SGDLS and CDR2 is YYNGEE in the germline V gene. This CDR3 spans 18 amino acids. Produced via immunoSEQ multiplex PCR; TCRdb's table is partial and in-frame only. The table lists about 310,000 clones, approximately 90% of them singletons. In terms of age and location, participants ranged from roughly 18 to 90 years and lived in approximately 26 US areas. Cohort 3 donors counted as recovered after two negative PCRs, clearance, or resolved symptoms. Sample: PBMCs or T cells enriched from blood (not recorded which). This TCR was recovered from a woman between 18 and 29 years old who had recovered from COVID-19. V is TRBV9 and J is TRBJ2-3, with TRBD2 matching 8 bases. For the CDR3, the DNA is TGTGCCAGCAGCGTACCCCGGGAGGGCTATTTGGGCACAGATACGCAGTATTTT. Protein product: CASSVPREGYLGTDTQYF.